The 19 T cell receptor beta chains listed next were all sequenced from one sample in a study of identifying expanded T cells in peripheral blood. Sequencing was performed with immunoSEQ multiplex PCR; in TCRdb, only in-frame clones are kept and a portion is missing. Among 75,000 to 100,000 clones listed, 89% were seen once. Sequencing was done on a sample of blood. Receptors were obtained from a person between 18 and 69 years old in good health.

The rearrangement links TRBV6-4 to TRBJ2-1, with TRBD1 matching 9 bases. The germline V gene has CDR1 MRHNA and CDR2 SNTAGT. The ends lost 3 bases at V and 13 bases at J; junction bases unmatched: 4. The CDR3 contains 12 residues. CDR3 in DNA: TGTGCCAGCAGTGAGGGACAGGGCAATCAGTTCTTC. This gives the protein CASSEGQGNQFF.

The J gene is TRBJ2-5, the V gene TRBV29-1; the match to TRBD1 covers 7 bases. The CDR3 has 13 residues. V lost 7 bases and J lost 4; bases outside the gene matches: 9. Germline V CDR1 and CDR2: SQVTM, ANQGSEA. CDR3 sequence (DNA): TGCAGCGCGGACCCAGGGGGTGGAGAGACCCAGTACTTC. It yields the protein CSADPGGGETQYF. The complete variable domain, with remaining parts taken from reference TRBV29-1 and TRBJ2-5, reads SAVISQKPSRDICQRGTSLTIQCQVDSQVTMMFWYRQQPGQSLTLIATANQGSEATYESGFVIDKFPISRPNLTFSTLTVSNMSPEDSSIYLCSADPGGGETQYFGPGTRLLVL.

The chain links TRBV5-1 to TRBJ1-2; D gene ambiguous. Germline V gene sequence: CDR1 SGHRS, CDR2 YFSETQ. The CDR3 length is 12 residues. V dropped 4 bases and J dropped 10 bases, with 14 bases sitting between them. CDR3 in amino acids: CASSDTLKSYTF. CDR3 nucleotides: TGCGCCAGCAGCGACACCTTAAAATCCTACACCTTC.

V is TRBV4-3 and J is TRBJ1-2; D uncertain. CDR1 is LGHNA and CDR2 is YSLEER in the germline V gene. V was cut by 0 bases and J by 0 bases, with 8 bases left in between. The CDR3 has 15 amino acids. The DNA for the CDR3 is TGCGCCAGCAGCCAAGATCACACCCCTAACTATGGCTACACCTTC. Amino acids: CASSQDHTPNYGYTF.

The genes are TRBV7-6 and TRBJ2-3, with D maybe TRBD2 (5 bases). Trimming left V 5 bases short and J 1 base short, with 13 bases between. Per germline, CDR1 SGHVS and CDR2 FNYEAQ. There are 15 residues in the CDR3. The chain's CDR3 is CASSQGLARTDTQYF. CDR3 nucleotides: TGTGCCAGCAGCCAAGGGCTAGCACGCACAGATACGCAGTATTTT. The full variable domain, rest sourced from reference TRBV7-6 and TRBJ2-3, is GAGVSQSPRYKVTKRGQDVALRCDPISGHVSLYWYRQALGQGPEFLTYFNYEAQQDKSGLPNDRFSAERPEGSISTLTIQRTEQRDSAMYRCASSQGLARTDTQYFGPGTRLTVL.

The rearrangement links TRBV28 to TRBJ2-1, with 12 bases identical to TRBD2. The CDR3 loop spans 16 amino acids. Trimming at V came to 1 base and at J to 7 bases, leaving 5 bases not matched to a gene. CDR1 is MDHEN, CDR2 SYDVKM, per germline. This CDR3 is CASSLYRLAGENEQFF. CDR3 sequence (DNA): TGTGCCAGCAGTTTATACAGACTAGCGGGGGAAAATGAGCAGTTCTTC.

The chain links TRBV19 to TRBJ1-1; D is possibly TRBD1 (5 bases). In germline, CDR1 is LNHDA, CDR2 SQIVND (reference sequence). With 6 bases removed from V and 0 bases from J, the gap between germline ends came to 14 bases. The CDR3 totals 15 residues. For the CDR3, the DNA is TGTGCCAGTAGGGCTCCCCGACAGTTGAACACTGAAGCTTTCTTT. Translating gives CASRAPRQLNTEAFF.

The V call is TRBV19, the J call TRBJ1-6; possibly TRBD1 for D (5 bases). The CDR3 runs 13 residues. CDR1 LNHDA and CDR2 SQIVND come from the germline V gene (reference sequence). V was clipped by 6 bases and J by 7 bases, with 10 bases between them. CDR3 sequence: CASRGRTNSPLHF. In nucleotides, the CDR3 is TGTGCCAGTAGGGGACGGACCAATTCACCCCTCCACTTT.

This chain connects TRBV5-1 to TRBJ1-2; TRBD1 matches 9 bases. The CDR3 has 13 residues. V lost 4 bases to trimming and J lost 6 bases; unmatched junction nucleotides: 4. Per germline, CDR1 SGHRS and CDR2 YFSETQ. This CDR3 reads CASSPQGADGYTF. CDR3 nucleotides: TGCGCCAGCAGCCCACAGGGGGCTGATGGCTACACCTTC.

The chain uses TRBV5-1 and TRBJ2-6, with a tentative D call TRBD1 (5 bases). This CDR3 has 15 amino acids. Germline CDR1 SGHRS, CDR2 YFSETQ. Trimming shortened V by 4 bases and J by 0 bases, and 8 bases separated the two germline ends. The CDR3 DNA is TGCGCCAGCAGCGGGGCCTTCTCTGGGGCCAACGTCCTGACTTTC. Its translation is CASSGAFSGANVLTF.

The CDR3 protein is CASSLGLAGAGGGETQYF. CDR3 DNA sequence: TGTGCCAGCAGCTTAGGACTAGCGGGGGCCGGCGGTGGAGAGACCCAGTACTTC. The chain combines TRBV7-2 with TRBJ2-5, with 12 nucleotides matching TRBD2. V lost 1 base to trimming and J lost 4 bases; unmatched junction nucleotides: 10. Per the germline V gene, CDR1 is SGHTA and CDR2 is FQGNSA. This CDR3 has 18 amino acids.

This clone was recorded only once. The chain links TRBV4-3 to TRBJ1-2; no clear D. CDR1 LGHNA and CDR2 YSLEER come from the germline V gene. The CDR3 sequence is 14 residues long. V lost 8 bases and J lost 8, with 21 bases in between. This chain's CDR3 is CASAPTSAVGGYTF. The CDR3 region has the DNA TGCGCCAGCGCACCTACAAGTGCAGTAGGCGGCTACACCTTC.

The CDR3 DNA is TGTGCCACCAGCAGAGATCAGGGGACAGGCCATTTT. Translating it yields CATSRDQGTGHF. V and J are TRBV15 and TRBJ1-5; 8 nucleotides line up with TRBD1. This CDR3 has 12 amino acids. The V gene end was trimmed by 0 bases and the J gene end by 16 bases; junction bases not matched to a gene: 5. Germline-derived CDR1 and CDR2 are LNHNV and YYDKDF (reference sequence).

This chain connects TRBV10-1 to TRBJ1-6, with D possibly TRBD1 on 5 matching bases. The V end was cut by 6 bases, the J end by 5 bases, with 8 bases between. This CDR3 is 13 amino acids long. Germline CDR1 is WNHNN and CDR2 is SYGVQD (reference sequence). The CDR3 region is CASSVGHNSPLHF. Here the CDR3 DNA reads TGCGCCAGCAGCGTGGGACATAATTCACCCCTCCACTTT.

J is TRBJ2-2 and V is TRBV23-1; TRBD1 matches at 9 bases. TRBV23-1 is given ORF status, its function remaining uncertain. This CDR3 contains 17 residues. Trimming removed 0 bases from V and 4 bases from J; junction bases left unmatched: 6. The CDR3 protein is CASSQSADRGGTGELFF. Written as DNA, the CDR3 is TGCGCCAGCAGTCAATCGGCGGACAGGGGAGGCACCGGGGAGCTGTTTTTT.

The V call is TRBV6-6, the J call TRBJ2-1; 7 nucleotides align to TRBD2. The J segment lost 0 bases and the V segment lost 5 bases, leaving 4 bases of the junction unmatched. There are 15 residues in the CDR3. Germline V gives CDR1 MNHNY, CDR2 SVGAGI (reference sequence). The CDR3 loop reads CASSLAASSYNEQFF. CDR3 bases: TGTGCCAGCAGTCTAGCGGCGAGCTCCTACAATGAGCAGTTCTTC.

This rearrangement joins TRBV5-1 to TRBJ2-7; D ambiguous. This CDR3 comprises 13 residues. Per the germline V gene, CDR1 is SGHRS and CDR2 is YFSETQ. V was pared by 7 bases and J by 2 bases, with 13 bases between. CDR3 in amino acids: CASGPSSPYEQYF. CDR3 nucleotides: TGCGCCAGCGGACCCAGCTCCCCCTACGAGCAGTACTTC.

Within the sample, this clone is medium-sized. The chain is built from TRBV6-1 and TRBJ1-5; D uncertain. Germline assignment: CDR1 MNHNS and CDR2 SASEGT. The V end lost 3 bases, the J end lost 4 bases, and 13 bases lay between the germline ends. The CDR3 runs 15 residues. CDR3 bases: TGTGCCAGCAGTGATATGGTTGTCGATAATCAGCCCCAGCATTTT. Translation: CASSDMVVDNQPQHF.

The J gene is TRBJ1-1, the V gene TRBV5-4; the match to TRBD1 covers 11 bases. The CDR3 runs to 14 residues. With V trimmed by 4 bases and J by 5 bases, 4 bases remained unmatched. Germline CDR1 SGHNT, CDR2 YYREEE (reference sequence). CDR3 sequence: CASSQDRGLTEAFF. The CDR3 nucleotides read TGTGCCAGCAGCCAGGACAGGGGGCTAACTGAAGCTTTCTTT.